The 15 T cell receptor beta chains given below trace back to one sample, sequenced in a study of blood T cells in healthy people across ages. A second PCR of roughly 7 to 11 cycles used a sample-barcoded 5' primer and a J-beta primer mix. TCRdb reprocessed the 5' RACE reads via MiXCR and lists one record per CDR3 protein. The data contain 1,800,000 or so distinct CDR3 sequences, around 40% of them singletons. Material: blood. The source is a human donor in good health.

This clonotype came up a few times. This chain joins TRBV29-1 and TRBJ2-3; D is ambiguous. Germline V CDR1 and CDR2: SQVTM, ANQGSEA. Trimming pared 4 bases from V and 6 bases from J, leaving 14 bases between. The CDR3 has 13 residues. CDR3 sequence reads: CSVGPKMRDTQYF. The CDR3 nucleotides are TGCAGCGTTGGACCGAAGATGCGGGATACGCAGTATTTT.

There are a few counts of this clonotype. CDR3 residues: CASSPDSGRYNEQFF. In DNA form, the CDR3 reads TGCGCCAGCAGCCCAGATTCGGGGCGCTACAATGAGCAGTTCTTC. The chain uses TRBV4-3 and TRBJ2-1; D tentatively reads TRBD1 or TRBD2 (5 bases each). Per the germline V gene, CDR1 is LGHNA and CDR2 is YSLEER. V lost 4 bases and J lost 3, with 13 bases in between. The CDR3 runs 15 residues.

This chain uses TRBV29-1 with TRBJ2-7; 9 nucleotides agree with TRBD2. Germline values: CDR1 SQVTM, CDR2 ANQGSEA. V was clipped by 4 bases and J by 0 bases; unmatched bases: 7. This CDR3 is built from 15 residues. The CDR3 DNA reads TGCAGCGTTGTCGGTGCGGGGGGGCACTCCTACGAGCAGTACTTC. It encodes CSVVGAGGHSYEQYF.

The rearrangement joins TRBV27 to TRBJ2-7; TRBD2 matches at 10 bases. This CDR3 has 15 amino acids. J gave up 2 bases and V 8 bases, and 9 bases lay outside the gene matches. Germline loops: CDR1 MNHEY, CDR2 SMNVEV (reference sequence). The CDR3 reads CASQIAGGHPYEQYF. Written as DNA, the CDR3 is TGTGCCAGCCAAATAGCGGGGGGTCACCCCTACGAGCAGTACTTC.

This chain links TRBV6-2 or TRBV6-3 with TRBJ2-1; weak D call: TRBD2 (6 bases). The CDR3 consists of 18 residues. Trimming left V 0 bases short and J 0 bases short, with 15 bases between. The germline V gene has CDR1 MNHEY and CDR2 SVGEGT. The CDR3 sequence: CASSYSFRDSSSYNEQFF. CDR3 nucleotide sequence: TGTGCCAGCAGTTACTCGTTCCGGGACTCTAGCTCCTACAATGAGCAGTTCTTC.

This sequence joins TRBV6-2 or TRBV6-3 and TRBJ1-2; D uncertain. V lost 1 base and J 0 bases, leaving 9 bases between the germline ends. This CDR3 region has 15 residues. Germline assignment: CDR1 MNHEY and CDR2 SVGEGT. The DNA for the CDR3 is TGTGCCAGCAGTTACTGGAGACCTTCTAACTATGGCTACACCTTC. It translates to CASSYWRPSNYGYTF.

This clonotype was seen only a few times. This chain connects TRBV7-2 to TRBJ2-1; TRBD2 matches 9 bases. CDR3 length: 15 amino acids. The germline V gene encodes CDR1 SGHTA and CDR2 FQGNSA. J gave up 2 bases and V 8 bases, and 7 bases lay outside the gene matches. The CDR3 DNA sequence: TGTGCCAGCGCTAGTTCTAGCGGGGCCTACAATGAGCAGTTCTTC. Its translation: CASASSSGAYNEQFF.

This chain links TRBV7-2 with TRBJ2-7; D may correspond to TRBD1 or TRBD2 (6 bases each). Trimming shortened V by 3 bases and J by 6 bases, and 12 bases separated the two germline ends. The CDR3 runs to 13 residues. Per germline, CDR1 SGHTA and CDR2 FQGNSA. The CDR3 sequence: CASSFPKGGEQYF. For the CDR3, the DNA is TGTGCCAGCAGCTTCCCGAAGGGGGGCGAGCAGTACTTC. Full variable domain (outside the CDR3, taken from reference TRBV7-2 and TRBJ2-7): GAGVSQSPSNKVTEKGKDVELRCDPISGHTALYWYRQSLGQGLEFLIYFQGNSAPDKSGLPSDRFSAERTGGSVSTLTIQRTQQEDSAVYLCASSFPKGGEQYFGPGTRLTVT.

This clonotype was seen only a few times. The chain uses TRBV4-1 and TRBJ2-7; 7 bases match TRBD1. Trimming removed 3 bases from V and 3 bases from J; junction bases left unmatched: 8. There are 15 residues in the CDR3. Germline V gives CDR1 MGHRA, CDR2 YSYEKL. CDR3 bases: TGCGCCAGCAGCCATGGTGACGCAGGGGGCTACGAGCAGTACTTC. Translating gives CASSHGDAGGYEQYF.

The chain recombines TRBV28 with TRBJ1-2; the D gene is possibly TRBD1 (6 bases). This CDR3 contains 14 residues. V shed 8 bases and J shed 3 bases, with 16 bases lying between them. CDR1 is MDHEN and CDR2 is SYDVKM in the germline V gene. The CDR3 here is CASVDQGPDYGYTF. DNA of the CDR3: TGTGCCAGCGTAGATCAGGGGCCGGACTATGGCTACACCTTC.

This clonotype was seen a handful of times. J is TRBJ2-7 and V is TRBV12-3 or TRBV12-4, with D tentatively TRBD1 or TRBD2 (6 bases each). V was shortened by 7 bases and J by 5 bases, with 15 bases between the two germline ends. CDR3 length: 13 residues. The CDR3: CASTRGGNDEQYF. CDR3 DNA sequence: TGTGCCAGCACCCGAGGGGGGAACGACGAGCAGTACTTC.

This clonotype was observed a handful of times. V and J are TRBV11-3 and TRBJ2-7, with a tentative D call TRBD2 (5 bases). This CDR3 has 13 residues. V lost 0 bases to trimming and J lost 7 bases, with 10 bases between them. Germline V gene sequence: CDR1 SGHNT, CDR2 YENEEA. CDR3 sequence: CASSLDWAGEQYF. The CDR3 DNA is TGTGCCAGCAGCTTAGATTGGGCGGGTGAGCAGTACTTC.

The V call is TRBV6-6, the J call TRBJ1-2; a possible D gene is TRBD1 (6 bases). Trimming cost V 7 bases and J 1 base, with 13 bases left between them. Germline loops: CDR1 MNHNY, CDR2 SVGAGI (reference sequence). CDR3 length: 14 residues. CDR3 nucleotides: TGTGCCAGCACTCCGGGACAAATTAACTATGGCTACACCTTC. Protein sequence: CASTPGQINYGYTF.

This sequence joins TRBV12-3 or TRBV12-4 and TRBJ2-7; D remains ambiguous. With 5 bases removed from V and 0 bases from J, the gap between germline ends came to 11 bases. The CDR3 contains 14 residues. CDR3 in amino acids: CASSTSTSSYEQYF. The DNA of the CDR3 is TGTGCCAGCAGTACCTCGACAAGCTCCTACGAGCAGTACTTC.

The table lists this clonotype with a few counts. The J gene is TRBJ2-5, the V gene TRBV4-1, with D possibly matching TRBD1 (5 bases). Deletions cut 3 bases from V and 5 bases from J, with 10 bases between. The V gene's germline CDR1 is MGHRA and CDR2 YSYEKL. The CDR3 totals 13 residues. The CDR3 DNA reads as TGCGCCAGCAGCCAGGACATGCCCGAGACCCAGTACTTC. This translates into CASSQDMPETQYF.